The clone carrying this T cell receptor (beta chain) came up once. The V gene lost 7 bases and the J gene lost 6 bases, with 13 bases spanning the gap. CDR3 length: 12 residues. Germline V gene data show CDR1 as ENHRY and CDR2 as SYGVKD. Using immunoSEQ multiplex PCR, the repertoire was profiled, and TCRdb retains in-frame clones only, with some absent. The sample carries around 100,000 clones, roughly 89% recorded once. The data are from a study of T cell responses to AZD1222 COVID-19 vaccine. This receptor was taken from an adult in good health. The sequenced sample was peripheral blood, obtained on day 0 of AZD1222 vaccination. V is TRBV10-3 and J is TRBJ2-7; a weak D match, TRBD1 (5 bases). This CDR3 reads CAIKGVEVEQYF. The CDR3 coding sequence is TGTGCCATCAAAGGGGTAGAGGTCGAGCAGTACTTC.